These 32 T cell receptor beta chains originate from one sample sequenced in a study of a mutant IDH1 vaccine in newly diagnosed glioma. Time point indicated: week 47, end of study. Mutant IDH1 20-mer peptide, at 300 ug, made up each vaccine dose, with topical imiquimod. These receptors are not linked to any known antigen. Sequencing was performed with immunoSEQ multiplex PCR; in TCRdb, only in-frame clones are kept and a portion is missing. This sample has about 94,000 clones, with roughly 86% found just once. Sequenced here: PBMCs, sampled from a glioma patient whose treatment included an IDH1 peptide vaccine. Receptors originate from a woman aged 50 to 60 with glioma.

The chain employs TRBV2 and TRBJ1-5; D might be TRBD1 (5 bases). From germline, CDR1 is SNHLY and CDR2 FYNNEI. The CDR3 is made up of 15 amino acids. In DNA, the CDR3 is TGTGCTAGCCAGCTCGGTTACAGGCCAAGGCAGCCCCAGCATTTT. Translation gives CASQLGYRPRQPQHF.

This clone was seen only once. V and J are TRBV4-2 and TRBJ2-1; 10 bases line up with TRBD2. CDR3 length: 18 amino acids. V dropped 1 base and J dropped 2; count of bases not matched to a gene: 8. The germline V gene encodes CDR1 LGHNA and CDR2 YNFKEQ. CDR3 bases: TGTGCCAGCAGCCAAGGTCCTAGCGGGGGAGTAACCTACAATGAGCAGTTCTTC. Translation: CASSQGPSGGVTYNEQFF.

The chain links TRBV7-3 to TRBJ2-2; D not resolved. This CDR3 has 13 amino acids. Germline V gives CDR1 SGHTA, CDR2 FQGTGA. Trimming removed 5 bases at V and 3 bases at J, with 7 bases between. For the CDR3, the DNA is TGTGCCAGCAGCCCGGGTGACACCGGGGAGCTGTTTTTT. This codes for CASSPGDTGELFF.

The V gene is TRBV10-3, the J gene TRBJ2-3; TRBD1 matches 11 bases. CDR3 length: 17 amino acids. The J segment lost 3 bases and the V segment lost 0 bases, leaving 5 bases of the junction unmatched. Per the germline V gene, CDR1 is ENHRY and CDR2 is SYGVKD. For the CDR3, the DNA is TGTGCCATCAGTGAGTCGACAGGACAGGGGGCTACAGATACGCAGTATTTT. Its translation: CAISESTGQGATDTQYF.

V gene TRBV7-8 combines with J gene TRBJ2-7; 7 bases map to TRBD1. CDR1 is SGHVS and CDR2 is FQNEAQ in the germline V gene. The CDR3 contains 16 residues. J lost 1 base, V lost 5 bases, and 11 bases had no gene match. CDR3 residues: CASSPYRGPSSYEQYF. The CDR3 DNA reads as TGTGCCAGCAGCCCCTACAGGGGACCATCTTCCTACGAGCAGTACTTC.

The chain joins TRBV2 to TRBJ1-1; 7 bases agree with TRBD1. The V and J ends lost 6 bases and 4 bases, in that order; junction bases with no gene match: 8. The germline gives CDR1 SNHLY, CDR2 FYNNEI. This CDR3 region has 14 residues. In DNA, the CDR3 is TGTGCCAGCAGCACCCAACAGGGGAGCACTGAAGCTTTCTTT. It is translated as CASSTQQGSTEAFF.

The chain carries TRBV28 and TRBJ1-4; unclear D gene. CDR1 and CDR2 (germline): MDHEN, SYDVKM. V was cut by 4 bases and J by 0 bases, with 12 bases left in between. The length of the CDR3 is 16 residues. The CDR3 is CASSSPAVTTNEKLFF. The CDR3 DNA sequence: TGTGCCAGCAGTTCCCCGGCGGTGACAACTAATGAAAAACTGTTTTTT.

The chain uses TRBV5-1 and TRBJ1-2; D is undetermined. Trimming removed 0 bases from V and 1 base from J, with 4 bases in between. The CDR3 is 13 residues long. Germline CDR1 reads SGHRS; CDR2 reads YFSETQ. This CDR3 is CASSLVGNYGYTF. DNA for the CDR3: TGCGCCAGCAGCTTGGTCGGTAACTATGGCTACACCTTC.

The CDR3 bases are TGTGCCAGCAGCTTAGGGGGGTCTGAATCCCCATATAGCAATCAGCCCCAGCATTTT. Protein product: CASSLGGSESPYSNQPQHF. V is TRBV28 and J is TRBJ1-5, with a tentative D call TRBD1 (6 bases). The CDR3 is 19 residues long. CDR1 is MDHEN and CDR2 is SYDVKM in the germline V gene. V gave up 6 bases and J gave up 0 bases, with 24 bases separating them.

This chain uses TRBV4-1 with TRBJ1-2, with 12 bases lining up with TRBD1. Germline CDR1 reads MGHRA; CDR2 reads YSYEKL. Trimming cost V 4 bases and J 2 bases; bases outside gene matches: 8. The CDR3 sequence is 17 residues long. In DNA form, the CDR3 reads TGCGCCAGCAGCCTTTCCGGGACAGGGGGCCTGAACTATGGCTACACCTTC. Its protein is CASSLSGTGGLNYGYTF.

A single count supports this clone. The chain joins TRBV6-5 to TRBJ2-5; 7 bases are shared with TRBD2. With V trimmed by 6 bases and J by 0 bases, 4 bases remained unmatched. The CDR3 length is 14 residues. The V gene's germline CDR1 is MNHEY and CDR2 SVGAGI. CDR3 sequence: CASSRREYQETQYF. In DNA, the CDR3 is TGTGCCAGCAGCCGGCGGGAGTACCAAGAGACCCAGTACTTC.

V is TRBV6-5 and J is TRBJ1-3, with D maybe TRBD1 (6 bases). The V end was cut by 5 bases, the J end by 2 bases, with 13 bases between. This CDR3 contains 15 residues. Germline CDR1 and CDR2: MNHEY and SVGAGI. The CDR3 loop is CASSNAGGPGNTIYF. CDR3 nucleotide sequence: TGTGCCAGCAGTAACGCGGGGGGGCCTGGAAACACCATATATTTT.

The chain combines TRBV5-3 with TRBJ2-7, with D unclear. TRBV5-3 is reported as an ORF; its role is uncertain. CDR3 length: 13 amino acids. Trimming cost V 3 bases and J 7 bases, with 14 bases left between them. The CDR3 is CARSSVSLGEQYF. The CDR3 DNA sequence: TGTGCCAGAAGCTCCGTGAGCCTCGGAGAGCAGTACTTC.

The rearrangement joins TRBV5-4 to TRBJ1-4; maybe TRBD1 (5 bases). Germline-derived CDR1 and CDR2 are SGHNT and YYREEE (reference sequence). Trimming removed 0 bases at V and 8 bases at J, with 20 bases between. There are 17 residues in the CDR3. The CDR3: CASSLGGGGGVDEKLFF. The CDR3 nucleotides are TGTGCCAGCAGCTTGGGTGGAGGTGGAGGGGTCGACGAAAAACTGTTTTTT.

With regard to this clone: A junction end diverges from the germline sequence, so it may reflect a read error. V and J are TRBV7-7 and TRBJ2-5, with D unresolved. The germline V gene has CDR1 SSHAT and CDR2 FNYEAQ (reference sequence). The CDR3 extends over 14 amino acids. CDR3 sequence (DNA): TGTGCTAGCAGCCCCCGGGTGGAACAAGAGACCCAGTACTTC. This translates into CASSPRVEQETQYF.

This sequence joins TRBV10-3 and TRBJ1-5; a weak D match, TRBD1 (5 bases). The CDR3 is made up of 14 amino acids. Germline CDR1 ENHRY, CDR2 SYGVKD. V was trimmed by 2 bases and J by 2 bases, leaving 7 bases between them. CDR3 DNA: TGTGCCATCAGTGAGGGGGGAGGCAATCAGCCCCAGCATTTT. This encodes CAISEGGGNQPQHF.

The chain links TRBV2 to TRBJ1-3, with a weak D call TRBD1 (6 bases). The CDR3 extends over 19 amino acids. The germline V gene has CDR1 SNHLY and CDR2 FYNNEI. Trimming took off 0 bases at V and 3 bases at J, with 21 bases between the two ends. The CDR3 DNA follows: TGTGCCAGCAGTGAAGCCAGAAGGACAGAACCGGCTCGTGGAAACACCATATATTTT. This encodes CASSEARRTEPARGNTIYF.

This chain joins TRBV18 and TRBJ1-1; 8 bases are a match to TRBD1. V lost 1 base, J lost 7 bases, and 11 bases stayed unmatched. The V gene's germline CDR1 is KGHSH and CDR2 LQKENI. This CDR3 region has 16 residues. The CDR3 DNA reads TGTGCCAGCTCACCACAGGACAGGGCGGCCGTCGATGAAGCTTTCTTT. It translates to CASSPQDRAAVDEAFF.

The chain couples TRBV7-9 to TRBJ2-1, with 11 bases identical to TRBD2. Germline CDR1 SEHNR, CDR2 FQNEAQ (reference sequence). CDR3 size: 18 residues. Unmatched junction bases numbered 18, after V lost 2 bases and J lost 12 bases. The DNA for the CDR3 is TGTGCCAGCAGCTTACCCGTCTCCGGGACTAGCGGCCTACGGGGGCAGTTCTTC. It translates to CASSLPVSGTSGLRGQFF.

The rearrangement joins TRBV5-1 to TRBJ2-1, with 8 bases aligning to TRBD2. V dropped 3 bases and J dropped 7; count of bases not matched to a gene: 9. The length of the CDR3 is 15 residues. Germline V gene data show CDR1 as SGHRS and CDR2 as YFSETQ. CDR3 amino acids: CASSSPGVAGNEQFF. CDR3 in DNA: TGCGCCAGCAGCTCCCCTGGGGTAGCGGGGAATGAGCAGTTCTTC.

The genes are TRBV6-5 and TRBJ1-5; D not resolved. V shed 0 bases and J shed 4 bases, with 4 bases lying between them. The CDR3 has 13 residues. CDR1 MNHEY and CDR2 SVGAGI come from the germline V gene. The CDR3 region has the DNA TGTGCCAGCAGTTACTCCTTAAATCAGCCCCAGCATTTT. Translation gives CASSYSLNQPQHF.

CDR3 residues: CASSFKPESGGLFF. The CDR3 DNA is TGTGCCAGCAGTTTTAAACCCGAATCAGGGGGCCTGTTTTTT. The rearrangement joins TRBV27 to TRBJ1-4, with 8 bases aligning to TRBD1. Germline loops: CDR1 MNHEY, CDR2 SMNVEV (reference sequence). J gave up 14 bases and V 3 bases, and 11 bases lay outside the gene matches. The CDR3 is made up of 14 amino acids.

This chain connects TRBV5-1 to TRBJ1-5, with D possibly TRBD1 on 6 matching bases. This CDR3 spans 14 amino acids. V lost 0 bases and J 6 bases, leaving 10 bases between the germline ends. Germline V gives CDR1 SGHRS, CDR2 YFSETQ. CDR3 region: CASSLAGGGQPQHF. The DNA of the CDR3 is TGCGCCAGCAGCTTGGCAGGAGGGGGTCAGCCCCAGCATTTT.

The rearrangement uses TRBV30 and TRBJ1-5; D remains unclear. Germline V gene lookup returns CDR1 GTSNPN and CDR2 SVGIG (reference sequence). Between the trimmed V and J ends, which lost 2 bases and 1 base, there was a span of 3 bases. This CDR3 is 12 amino acids long. CDR3: CAWSSSNQPQHF. CDR3 nucleotides: TGTGCCTGGAGTTCAAGCAATCAGCCCCAGCATTTT.

This clone was seen just once. V and J are TRBV6-1 and TRBJ2-7; 14 bases fit TRBD2. From germline, CDR1 is MNHNS and CDR2 SASEGT. Losses at the gene ends were 8 bases for V and 7 bases for J; bases not matched to a gene: 4. The CDR3 sequence is 13 residues long. CDR3 sequence (DNA): TGTGCCAGCCGACTAGCGGGAGGGCCGGAGCAGTACTTC. This gives the protein CASRLAGGPEQYF.

This clone has only one observation. The gene calls are TRBV7-3 and TRBJ2-3; 10 bases align to TRBD1. Germline assignment: CDR1 SGHTA and CDR2 FQGTGA. Germline trimming cut 6 bases from V and 4 bases from J; bases unmatched to any gene: 1. CDR3 length: 13 residues. The CDR3 nucleotides are TGTGCCAGCAGTGGACAGGGGGCAGATACGCAGTATTTT. Its translation is CASSGQGADTQYF. Looking up the rest from reference TRBV7-3 and TRBJ2-3 gives the full variable domain: GAGVSQTPSNKVTEKGKYVELRCDPISGHTALYWYRQSLGQGPEFLIYFQGTGAADDSGLPNDRFFAVRPEGSVSTLKIQRTERGDSAVYLCASSGQGADTQYFGPGTRLTVL.

The chain carries TRBV19 and TRBJ2-7, with 7 nucleotides matching TRBD2. The V and J ends lost 5 bases and 1 base, in that order; junction bases with no gene match: 8. Germline V gene lookup returns CDR1 LNHDA and CDR2 SQIVND (reference sequence). There are 15 residues in the CDR3. CDR3 bases: TGTGCCAGTAGTTTCACGGGAGGCCTTTCCTACGAGCAGTACTTC. It encodes CASSFTGGLSYEQYF.

CDR3 sequence (DNA): TGTGCCAGCACCCCCCGGGCCCGCACAGATACGCAGTATTTT. It is translated as CASTPRARTDTQYF. The chain carries TRBV11-2 and TRBJ2-3; D is unclear. Germline assignment: CDR1 SGHAT and CDR2 FQNNGV. V was trimmed by 7 bases and J by 1 base, leaving 12 bases between them. CDR3 size: 14 residues.

This rearrangement joins TRBV30 to TRBJ2-2; a possible D gene is TRBD2 (6 bases). The V and J ends lost 2 bases and 4 bases respectively, with 11 bases between them. Germline V gives CDR1 GTSNPN, CDR2 SVGIG (reference sequence). The CDR3 covers 14 residues. The chain's CDR3 is CAWSTERATGELFF. The CDR3 DNA sequence: TGTGCCTGGAGTACCGAGCGGGCCACCGGGGAGCTGTTTTTT. The full variable domain, rest sourced from reference TRBV30 and TRBJ2-2, is SQTIHQWPATLVQPVGSPLSLECTVEGTSNPNLYWYRQAAGRGLQLLFYSVGIGQISSEVPQNLSASRPQDRQFILSSKKLLLSDSGFYLCAWSTERATGELFFGEGSRLTVL.

The chain carries TRBV30 and TRBJ1-1, with D perhaps matching TRBD1 (5 bases). Germline V gene lookup returns CDR1 GTSNPN and CDR2 SVGIG (reference sequence). The CDR3 is 12 residues long. Trimming removed 0 bases at V and 10 bases at J, with 12 bases between. The CDR3 nucleotides read TGTGCCTGGAGTGTATGGGGGACCGGAGCTTTCTTT. Protein sequence: CAWSVWGTGAFF.

This clone was observed a single time. V is TRBV5-8 and J is TRBJ2-5; 10 positions agree with TRBD1. The DNA end favors TRBJ2-7, so the J call may be wrong. CDR3 length equals 15 residues. Germline CDR1 reads SGHTS; CDR2 reads YDEGEE. CDR3 in amino acids: CASSLAGTGDYEQYF. The CDR3 region has the DNA TGTGCCAGCAGCTTGGCGGGGACAGGGGATTACGAGCAGTACTTC.

The V call is TRBV7-9, the J call TRBJ2-4; possible D gene TRBD2, 5 bases. CDR1 and CDR2 from the germline V gene are SEHNR and FQNEAQ (reference sequence). There are 16 residues in the CDR3. Trimming shortened V by 4 bases and J by 1 base, and 14 bases separated the two germline ends. CDR3 protein: CASSSRMREAKNIQYF. The CDR3 coding sequence is TGTGCCAGCAGCTCCCGGATGAGGGAGGCCAAAAACATTCAGTACTTC.